In its sample, the clone carrying this T cell receptor (beta chain) was seen many times. Antigen specificity is unknown. The CDR3 runs 13 residues. Germline assignment: CDR1 MNHEY and CDR2 SVGAGI. Between the trimmed V and J ends, which lost 4 bases and 1 base, there was a span of 8 bases. The data were taken from a study of neurological immune-mediated disorders. Healthy controls were blood bank volunteers in Maryland, USA. Stored at -80 C, 2 million PBMCs were the source of the unsorted libraries. 5'RACE employing 10-nucleotide random UMIs yielded the cDNA. TCRdb itself ran the 5' RACE reads through MiXCR, one entry per CDR3 protein. The table includes approximately 16,000 distinct CDR3 sequences, about a fifth detected once. Points from the study as a whole: The study found no CDR3 amino acid sequences shared by expanded clones across subjects, suggesting private repertoires in all groups.

This chain connects TRBV6-5 to TRBJ2-7; D is uncertain. The sequence was obtained from a man aged 50-59 years in good health. The specimen was PBMCs. CDR3 bases: TGTGCCAGCAGTTTCGGCCAGTCCTACGAGCAGTACTTC. It is translated as CASSFGQSYEQYF.